The source of this T cell receptor beta chain is a study of cytomegalovirus exposure and HLA in healthy donors. In germline, CDR1 is SGHVS, CDR2 FQNEAQ. J was trimmed by 3 bases and V by 1 base; bases with no gene match: 6. The CDR3 is made up of 15 amino acids. Comment on this clone: The antigen remains unidentified.

The PCR employed 60 Vbeta primers together with 13 Jbeta primers. Profiled with immunoSEQ multiplex PCR; TCRdb holds only in-frame clones, not every one. In the table there are more than 90,000 clones, 80% to 85% of which are singletons. Overall study findings and caveats: Follow-up analysis later connected one missense variant in DCLRE1C with trimming of TCR beta V- and J-genes. Presence/absence analyses assumed roughly uniform sequencing depth across donors. Across donors, most TCRs were seen rarely, yet some public ones were widespread.

The sequence was obtained from an older woman in good health and CMV-seropositive. Sample: PBMCs. The V gene is TRBV7-8, the J gene TRBJ2-7; 7 bases map to TRBD2. As DNA, the CDR3 is TGTGCCAGCAGCTTAGTAGGCGGGAGTCTCTACGAGCAGTACTTC. Translating gives CASSLVGGSLYEQYF.